These 5 T cell receptor beta chains share one sample of origin, sequenced in a study of CD4 T cells in relation to SARS-CoV-2 and coronaviruses. CD4+ T cells from unexposed donors were obtained before the COVID-19 pandemic (2011-2018). After nine to ten days of culture, CD4+ T cells were isolated. Libraries were prepared by immunoSEQ multiplex PCR; TCRdb keeps only in-frame clonotypes and omits some of them. Of around 25,000 clones listed, roughly 76% were seen once; the top ten hold 15% to 20%. What these receptors recognize is not known. The sequenced sample consisted of CD4+ T cells from PBMCs, cultured in vitro. The receptors were gathered from a human donor in good health.

This sequence joins TRBV6-2 or TRBV6-3 and TRBJ2-1; 9 nucleotides agree with TRBD1. V dropped 5 bases and J dropped 7; count of bases not matched to a gene: 9. Germline CDR1 and CDR2: MNHEY and SVGEGT. The length of the CDR3 is 15 residues. CDR3 residues: CASSDTGGAGNEQFF. The CDR3 DNA is TGTGCCAGCAGTGACACAGGGGGCGCGGGGAATGAGCAGTTCTTC.

The CDR3 loop reads CAISDGTSKYEQYF. The CDR3 coding sequence is TGTGCCATCAGTGATGGGACTAGCAAGTACGAGCAGTACTTC. This chain connects TRBV10-3 to TRBJ2-7, with 9 bases matching TRBD2. The germline V gene has CDR1 ENHRY and CDR2 SYGVKD. This CDR3 is built from 14 residues. After removal of 3 bases from V and 4 bases from J, the junction contained 4 bases not matched to a gene.

The rearrangement joins TRBV11-1 to TRBJ2-5; D perhaps matches TRBD2 (5 bases). V gave up 2 bases and J gave up 2 bases, with 12 bases separating them. Germline V gives CDR1 SGHAT, CDR2 FQDESV (reference sequence). This CDR3 is 15 amino acids long. CDR3 coding DNA: TGTGCCAGCAGCTTAAGCGGATACGTACAAGAGACCCAGTACTTC. Translation gives CASSLSGYVQETQYF.

J is TRBJ2-2 and V is TRBV5-1, with a possible D match to TRBD1 (6 bases). Germline-derived CDR1 and CDR2 are SGHRS and YFSETQ. Trimming removed 0 bases at V and 5 bases at J, with 11 bases between. The CDR3 spans 15 residues. CDR3 region: CASSLGQVGTGELFF. Written as DNA, the CDR3 is TGCGCCAGCAGCTTGGGACAGGTCGGGACCGGGGAGCTGTTTTTT.

The rearrangement uses TRBV6-5 and TRBJ1-6; D not certain. Trimming stripped 5 bases from V and 7 bases from J, with 15 bases between. The CDR3 is 15 amino acids. The germline V gene has CDR1 MNHEY and CDR2 SVGAGI. The CDR3 DNA sequence: TGTGCCAGCAGTCTGACGGGTGGGCAAAATTCACCCCTCCACTTT. Its translation: CASSLTGGQNSPLHF.